A selection of T cell receptor beta chains follows, all from one sample in a study of brain T cells in children with intractable seizures. Assay used: immunoSEQ multiplex PCR; TCRdb lists only in-frame clones, some missing. The sample has roughly 110,000 clones; 85% to 95% are singletons. This specimen was peripheral blood, taken at surgery. These receptors came from a boy under three years old with hemimegalencephaly and intractable seizures. CDR3s include the opening cysteine and the closing phenylalanine or tryptophan. Each record gives: D gene, J gene, clone size, V gene, CDR3 DNA, CDR3 protein. The D gene is left open where the match is weak. Where a row states a size, it is once, few, many or the class of an expanded clone; other rows omit it.

NA TRBJ2-7 NA TRBV11-2 TGTGCCAGCAGCTTATCACGGGGGAGATACGAGCAGTACTTC CASSLSRGRYEQYF
TRBD2 TRBJ2-2 NA TRBV27 TGTGCCAGCACCCGAGGCGGGGGGCCCGGGGAGCTGTTTTTT CASTRGGGPGELFF
NA TRBJ2-2 NA TRBV5-1 TGCGCCAGCAGCTTGTATGCCTCGACACCGGCGAACACCGGGGAGCTGTTTTTT CASSLYASTPANTGELFF
TRBD2 TRBJ2-3 NA TRBV6-4 TGTGCCAGCAGAGCTAGCGGGAGCGCAGATACGCAGTATTTT CASRASGSADTQYF
NA TRBJ1-2 NA TRBV29-1 TGCAGCGTTGAGCGCAGCTCTAACTATGGCTACACCTTC CSVERSSNYGYTF
NA TRBJ1-4 NA TRBV27 TGTGCCAGCAGTCCCGAGGGGTTGGGAACCGAAAAACTGTTTTTT CASSPEGLGTEKLFF
NA TRBJ1-6 NA TRBV6-5 TGTGCCAGCAGGACAAGGGAAGGGTCACCCCTCCACTTT CASRTREGSPLHF
TRBD2 TRBJ2-1 NA TRBV7-9 TGTGCCAGCAGCCGAAACCCTTGGCGGGGGACCTACAATGAGCAGTTCTTC CASSRNPWRGTYNEQFF
NA TRBJ2-5 NA TRBV6-5 TGTGCCAGCAGTTACTCGAGGAACCAAGAGACCCAGTACTTC CASSYSRNQETQYF
TRBD2 TRBJ2-7 NA TRBV28 TGTGCCAGCAGTTTCTTTGCGGGAGGACCCTCCTACGAGCAGTACTTC CASSFFAGGPSYEQYF
NA TRBJ1-2 NA TRBV6-5 TGTGCCAGCAGAACGGGGACCGATGGCTACACCTTC CASRTGTDGYTF
NA TRBJ2-5 NA TRBV4-1 TGCGCCAGCAGCCAAGTTGGAGAGGGACCGGAGACCCAGTACTTC CASSQVGEGPETQYF
NA TRBJ1-2 NA TRBV2 TGTGCCAGCAGTAACGGGATATATGGCTACACCTTC CASSNGIYGYTF
TRBD1 TRBJ2-3 NA TRBV6-6 TGTGCCAGCAGTCGACCCCGACAGGGGGCAGATACGCAGTATTTT CASSRPRQGADTQYF
NA TRBJ1-4 NA TRBV3-1/TRBV3-2 TGTGCCAGCAGCCAAGGGACGGATTATGAAAAACTGTTTTTT CASSQGTDYEKLFF
NA TRBJ1-1 NA TRBV4-3 TGCGCCAGCAGCCAAGGAAAGAACACTGAAGCTTTCTTT CASSQGKNTEAFF
NA TRBJ2-5 NA TRBV20-1 TGCAGTGCTAGTTCATACCTACCTCCCCTTCGATTACAAGAGACCCAGTACTTC CSASSYLPPLRLQETQYF
NA TRBJ1-2 NA TRBV27 TGTGCCAGCAGTTTCGGACAGAACTATGGCTACACCTTC CASSFGQNYGYTF
NA TRBJ2-7 once TRBV27 TGTGCCAGCAGCTACTTAGGAGGGACCCTATTTCCGTACGAGCAGTACTTC CASSYLGGTLFPYEQYF
NA TRBJ1-5 NA TRBV19 TGTGCCAGTAGCCCTAATAGCAATCAGCCCCAGCATTTT CASSPNSNQPQHF
NA TRBJ2-2 NA TRBV27 TGTGCCAGCAGTTATGGGGGAGGCACCGGGGAGCTGTTTTTT CASSYGGGTGELFF
NA TRBJ1-1 once TRBV7-2 TGTGCCAGCAGCTTAGGATCCCTCTTGGGAGCTTTCTTT CASSLGSLLGAFF
NA TRBJ1-5 NA TRBV7-2 TGTGCCAGCAGCTTGGCAGGGACCATCGATCAGCCCCAGCATTTT CASSLAGTIDQPQHF
NA TRBJ1-2 NA TRBV6-1 TGTGCCAGCAGTGAAATGAGGAACTATGGCTACACCTTC CASSEMRNYGYTF
NA TRBJ1-6 NA TRBV30 TGTGCCTCGGCGCCTGGGGGTAATTCACCCCTCCACTTT CASAPGGNSPLHF
TRBD1 TRBJ1-5 few TRBV3-1/TRBV3-2 TGTGCCAGCAGCCCTCAGGACAGGGTGGGTCAGCCCCAGCATTTT CASSPQDRVGQPQHF
TRBD2 TRBJ2-1 NA TRBV5-1 TGCGCCAGCAGCTTGGAACTAGCGGGAAGGTCCTACAATGAGCAGTTCTTC CASSLELAGRSYNEQFF
NA TRBJ1-2 NA TRBV27 TGTGCCACACTGGGGCGGTCAGGGAGAGACTATGGCTACACCTTC CATLGRSGRDYGYTF
TRBD2 TRBJ2-7 NA TRBV3-1/TRBV3-2 TGTGCCAGCAGCCAAGTCCTAGCGGACGAGCAGTACTTC CASSQVLADEQYF
NA TRBJ2-5 NA TRBV6-2/TRBV6-3 TGTGCCAGCAGTTACTCAGTGGAGACCCAGTACTTC CASSYSVETQYF
TRBD1 TRBJ1-1 NA TRBV28 TGTGCCAGCAGCCAAGACAGGGGGCCGGGGAACACTGAAGCTTTCTTT CASSQDRGPGNTEAFF
TRBD2 TRBJ2-3 NA TRBV29-1 TGCAGCGTTGAAGGTTCGGGTTGGAACTTAGCGGGAGGGGTAGATACGCAGTATTTT CSVEGSGWNLAGGVDTQYF
NA TRBJ1-3 once TRBV5-1 TGCGCCACGGAACCGGGGCTTTTATTCCTCTCTGGAAACACCATATATTTT CATEPGLLFLSGNTIYF
TRBD1 TRBJ2-6 NA TRBV2 TGTGCCGGCAGGGACAGGTCCTCCTCTGGGGCCAACGTCCTGACTTTC CAGRDRSSSGANVLTF
TRBD1 TRBJ2-7 once TRBV28 TGTGCCAGCAGTTTGGTAACGGGACAGCCTAACTTC CASSLVTGQPNF
NA TRBJ2-2 NA TRBV12-3/TRBV12-4 TGTGCCAGCAGTGTAAGCACCGGGGAGCTGTTTTTT CASSVSTGELFF
NA TRBJ2-3 NA TRBV20-1 TGCAGTGCTAGGACCGGAGATACGCAGTATTTT CSARTGDTQYF
TRBD2 TRBJ2-7 NA TRBV29-1 TGCAGCGTTGGAGGACTAGCGGGAATAGAGCAGTACTTC CSVGGLAGIEQYF
TRBD1 TRBJ2-4 NA TRBV28 TGTGCCAGCAGTCCCTCCCGACAGGGGCGCGTAGCCAAAAACATTCAGTACTTC CASSPSRQGRVAKNIQYF
TRBD2 TRBJ2-3 NA TRBV24-1 TGTGCCACCAGTGACCTGGGACTAGCGGGGACCCTCGGTAGGGATACGCAGTATTTT CATSDLGLAGTLGRDTQYF
NA TRBJ1-6 NA TRBV6-5 TGTGCCAGCAGTTACCTGGGCAGGGAGGCTTCACCCCTCCACTTT CASSYLGREASPLHF
TRBD1 TRBJ2-7 NA TRBV29-1 TGCAGCGTTTCCCGGGACAGCAGCTCCTACGAGCAGTACTTC CSVSRDSSSYEQYF
NA TRBJ1-1 NA TRBV2 TGTGCCAGCGTTTGGGTATCCAGGAAGGCTTTCTTT CASVWVSRKAFF
TRBD1 TRBJ1-1 NA TRBV30 TGTGCCTGTTGGGGGACAGATGAAGCTTTCTTT CACWGTDEAFF
TRBD1 TRBJ2-7 NA TRBV2 TGTGCCAGCAGTGAAGCAGGGGACAGGGCTTACGAGCAGTACTTC CASSEAGDRAYEQYF
NA TRBJ2-7 NA TRBV20-1 TGCAGTGCTAGAGATCAGTACGAGCAGTACTTC CSARDQYEQYF
NA TRBJ1-1 once TRBV7-6 TGTGCCAGCAGCTTAGAGGGGTTTAACATAAACACTGAAGCTTTCTTT CASSLEGFNINTEAFF
NA TRBJ2-1 NA TRBV28 TGTGCCAGCAGTTTCCCAAATGAGCAGTTCTTC CASSFPNEQFF
TRBD2 TRBJ2-2 NA TRBV27 TGTGCCAGCAGTCCCGGACTAGGCGGGGAGCTGTTTTTT CASSPGLGGELFF
NA TRBJ1-4 NA TRBV2 TGTGCCAGCAGCCAAGACAGCGGCTACAATGAAAAACTGTTTTTT CASSQDSGYNEKLFF
NA TRBJ1-6 NA TRBV4-3 TGCGCCAGCAGCCAAGGTTTTGGGAGCTCCTATAATTCACCCCTCCACTTT CASSQGFGSSYNSPLHF